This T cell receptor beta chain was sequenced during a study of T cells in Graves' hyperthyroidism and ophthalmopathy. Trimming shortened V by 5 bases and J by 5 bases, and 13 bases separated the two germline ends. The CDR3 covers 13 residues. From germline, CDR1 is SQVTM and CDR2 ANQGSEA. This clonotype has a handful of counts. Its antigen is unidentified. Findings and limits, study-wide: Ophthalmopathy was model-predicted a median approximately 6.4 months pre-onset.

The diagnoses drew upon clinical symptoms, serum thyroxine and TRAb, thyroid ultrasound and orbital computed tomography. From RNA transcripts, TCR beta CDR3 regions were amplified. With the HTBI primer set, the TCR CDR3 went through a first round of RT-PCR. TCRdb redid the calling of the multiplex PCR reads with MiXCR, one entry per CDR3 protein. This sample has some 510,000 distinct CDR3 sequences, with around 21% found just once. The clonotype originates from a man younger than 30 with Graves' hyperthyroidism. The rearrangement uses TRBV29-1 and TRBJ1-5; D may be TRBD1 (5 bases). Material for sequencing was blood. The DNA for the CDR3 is TGCAGCGTTTCCCTGGGACTCGATCAGCCCCAGCATTTT. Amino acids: CSVSLGLDQPQHF.